This T cell receptor beta chain was captured in a study of blood T cell repertoires in COVID-19. Study as a whole: Sources were T cells, B-cell-depleted T cells, or PBMCs; the material itself was cDNA or gDNA.

Sequencing was performed with immunoSEQ multiplex PCR; in TCRdb, only in-frame clones are kept and a portion is missing. This sample has approximately 230,000 clones, with just under 85% found just once. In assigning cohorts, the study relied on participant-reported clinical history. The source material was PBMCs or T cells enriched from blood (not recorded which). The clonotype was recovered from a man in his forties or fifties who had recovered from COVID-19.

This CDR3 is CASTPRDNPKLFF. The CDR3 region has the DNA TGTGCCAGCACCCCGAGGGACAACCCAAAACTGTTTTTT. The rearrangement uses TRBV19 and TRBJ1-4; TRBD1 might be the D (6 bases). Germline lookup yields CDR1 LNHDA and CDR2 SQIVND (reference sequence). V was cut by 9 bases and J by 10 bases, with 18 bases left in between. CDR3 length: 13 amino acids.